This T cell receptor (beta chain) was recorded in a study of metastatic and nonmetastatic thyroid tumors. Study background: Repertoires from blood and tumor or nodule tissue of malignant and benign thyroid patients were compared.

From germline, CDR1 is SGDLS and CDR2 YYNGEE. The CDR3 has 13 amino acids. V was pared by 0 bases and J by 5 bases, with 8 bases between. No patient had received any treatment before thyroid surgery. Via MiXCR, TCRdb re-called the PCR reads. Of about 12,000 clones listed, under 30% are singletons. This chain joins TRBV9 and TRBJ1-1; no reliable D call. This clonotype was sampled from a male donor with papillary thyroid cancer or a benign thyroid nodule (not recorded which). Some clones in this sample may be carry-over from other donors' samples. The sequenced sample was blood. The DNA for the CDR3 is TGTGCCAGCAGCGTAGAGGGCAAAACTGAAGCTTTCTTT. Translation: CASSVEGKTEAFF.